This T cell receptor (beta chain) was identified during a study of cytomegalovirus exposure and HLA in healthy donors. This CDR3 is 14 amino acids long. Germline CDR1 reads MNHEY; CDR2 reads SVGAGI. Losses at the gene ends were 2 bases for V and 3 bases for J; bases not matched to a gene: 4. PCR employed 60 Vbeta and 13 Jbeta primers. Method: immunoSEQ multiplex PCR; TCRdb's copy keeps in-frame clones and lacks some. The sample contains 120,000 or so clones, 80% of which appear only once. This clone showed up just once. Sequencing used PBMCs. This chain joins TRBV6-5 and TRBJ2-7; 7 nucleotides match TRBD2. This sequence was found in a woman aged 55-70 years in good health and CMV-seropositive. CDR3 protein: CASSYQIAGYEQYF. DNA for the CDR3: TGTGCCAGCAGTTACCAAATAGCGGGCTACGAGCAGTACTTC.